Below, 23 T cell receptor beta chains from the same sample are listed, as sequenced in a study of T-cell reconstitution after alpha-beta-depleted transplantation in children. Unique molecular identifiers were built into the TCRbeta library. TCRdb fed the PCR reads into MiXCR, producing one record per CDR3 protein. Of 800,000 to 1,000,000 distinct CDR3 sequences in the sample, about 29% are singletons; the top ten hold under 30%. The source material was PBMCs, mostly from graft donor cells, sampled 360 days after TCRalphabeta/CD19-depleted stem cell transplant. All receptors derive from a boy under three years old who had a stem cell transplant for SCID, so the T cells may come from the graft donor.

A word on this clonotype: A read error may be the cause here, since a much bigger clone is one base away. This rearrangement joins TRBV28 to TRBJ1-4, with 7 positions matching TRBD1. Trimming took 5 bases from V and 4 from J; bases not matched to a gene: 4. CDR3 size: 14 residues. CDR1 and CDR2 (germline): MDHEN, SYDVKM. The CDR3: CASSPGQYNEKLFF. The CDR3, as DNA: TGTGCCAGCAGTCCGGGACAGTATAATGAAAAACTGTTTTTT.

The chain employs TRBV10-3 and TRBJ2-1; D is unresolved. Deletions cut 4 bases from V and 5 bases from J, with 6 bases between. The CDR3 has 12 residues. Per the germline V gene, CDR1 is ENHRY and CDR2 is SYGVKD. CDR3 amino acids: CAISGIDNEQFF. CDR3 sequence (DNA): TGTGCCATCAGTGGCATAGACAATGAGCAGTTCTTC.

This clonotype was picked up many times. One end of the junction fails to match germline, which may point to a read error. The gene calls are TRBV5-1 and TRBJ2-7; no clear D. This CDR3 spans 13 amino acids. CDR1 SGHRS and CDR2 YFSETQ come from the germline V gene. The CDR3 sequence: CASSLDGLYEQYF. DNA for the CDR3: TGTGCCAGCAGCTTGGACGGCCTCTACGAGCAGTACTTC. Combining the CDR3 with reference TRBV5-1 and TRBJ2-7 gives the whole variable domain KAGVTQTPRYLIKTRGQQVTLSCSPISGHRSVSWYQQTPGQGLQFLFEYFSETQRNKGNFPGRFSGRQFSNSRSEMNVSTLELGDSALYLCASSLDGLYEQYFGPGTRLTVT.

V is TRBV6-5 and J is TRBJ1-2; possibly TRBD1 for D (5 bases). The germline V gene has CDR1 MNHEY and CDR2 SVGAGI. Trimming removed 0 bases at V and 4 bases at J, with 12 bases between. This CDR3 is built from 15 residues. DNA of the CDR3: TGTGCCAGCAGTTACTCTGGGGCCGGACTCTATGGCTACACCTTC. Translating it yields CASSYSGAGLYGYTF.

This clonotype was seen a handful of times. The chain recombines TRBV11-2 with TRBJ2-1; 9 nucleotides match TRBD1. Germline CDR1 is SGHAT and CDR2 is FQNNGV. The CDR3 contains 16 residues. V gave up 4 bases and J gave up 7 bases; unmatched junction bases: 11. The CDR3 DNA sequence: TGTGCCAGCAGCTATTTACCACAGGGGGCACTAAATGAGCAGTTCTTC. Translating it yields CASSYLPQGALNEQFF.

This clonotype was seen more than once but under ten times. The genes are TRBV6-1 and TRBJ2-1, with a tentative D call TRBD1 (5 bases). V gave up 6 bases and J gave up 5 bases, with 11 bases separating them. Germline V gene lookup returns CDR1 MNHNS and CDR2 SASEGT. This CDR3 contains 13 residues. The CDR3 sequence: CASRPGHDNEQFF. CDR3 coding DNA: TGTGCCAGCAGACCCGGACACGACAATGAGCAGTTCTTC.

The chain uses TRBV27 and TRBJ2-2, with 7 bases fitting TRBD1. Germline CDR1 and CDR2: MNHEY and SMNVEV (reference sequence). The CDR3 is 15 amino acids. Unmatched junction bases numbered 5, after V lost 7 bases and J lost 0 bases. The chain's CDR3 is CASKVGQTNTGELFF. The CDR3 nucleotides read TGTGCCAGCAAAGTGGGACAGACGAACACCGGGGAGCTGTTTTTT.

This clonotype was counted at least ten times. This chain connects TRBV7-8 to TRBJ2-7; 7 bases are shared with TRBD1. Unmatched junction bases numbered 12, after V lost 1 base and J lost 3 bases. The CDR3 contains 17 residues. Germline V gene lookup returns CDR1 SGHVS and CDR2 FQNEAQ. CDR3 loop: CASSLERGRQRNYEQYF. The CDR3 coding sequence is TGTGCCAGCAGCTTAGAGAGGGGGCGGCAGAGAAACTACGAGCAGTACTTC.

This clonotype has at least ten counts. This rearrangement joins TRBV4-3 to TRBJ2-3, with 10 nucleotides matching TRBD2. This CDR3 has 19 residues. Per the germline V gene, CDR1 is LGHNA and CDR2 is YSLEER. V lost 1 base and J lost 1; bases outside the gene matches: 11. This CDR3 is CASSQVSGPGLARTDTQYF. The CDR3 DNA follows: TGCGCCAGCAGCCAAGTAAGTGGACCGGGACTAGCGCGCACAGATACGCAGTATTTT.

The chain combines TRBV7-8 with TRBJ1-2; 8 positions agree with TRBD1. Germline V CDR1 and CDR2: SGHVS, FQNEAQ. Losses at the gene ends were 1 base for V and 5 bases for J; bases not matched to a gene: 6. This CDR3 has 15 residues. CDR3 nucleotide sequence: TGTGCCAGCAGCTTAGTCTCCAGGACAGGGTATGGCTACACCTTC. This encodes CASSLVSRTGYGYTF.

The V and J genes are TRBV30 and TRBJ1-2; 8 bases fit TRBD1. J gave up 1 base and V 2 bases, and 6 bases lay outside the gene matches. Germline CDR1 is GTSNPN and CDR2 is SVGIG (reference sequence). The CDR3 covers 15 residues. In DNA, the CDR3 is TGTGCCTGGAGTCCGGACAGGGCGGATAACTATGGCTACACCTTC. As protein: CAWSPDRADNYGYTF.

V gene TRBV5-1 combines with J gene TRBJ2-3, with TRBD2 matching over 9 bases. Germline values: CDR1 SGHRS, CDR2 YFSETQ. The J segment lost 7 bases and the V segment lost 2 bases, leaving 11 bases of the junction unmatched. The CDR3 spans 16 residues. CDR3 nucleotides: TGCGCCAGCAGCTTCGGCAGGCTAGCGGGGACGTATACGCAGTATTTT. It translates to CASSFGRLAGTYTQYF.

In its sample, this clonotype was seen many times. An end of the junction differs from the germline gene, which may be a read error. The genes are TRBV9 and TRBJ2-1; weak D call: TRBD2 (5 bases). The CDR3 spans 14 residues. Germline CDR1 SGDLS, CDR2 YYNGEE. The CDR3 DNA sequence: TGTGCCAGCAGTCCGAAAACTGAAATGGAGGTTGGTCTCTTC. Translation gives CASSPKTEMEVGLF.

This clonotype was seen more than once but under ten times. The CDR3 loop reads CASSRLPGLAGDSDTQYF. CDR3 bases: TGTGCCAGCAGTCGATTACCGGGACTAGCGGGGGACTCAGATACGCAGTATTTT. The rearrangement joins TRBV28 to TRBJ2-3, with 14 nucleotides matching TRBD2. Germline values: CDR1 MDHEN, CDR2 SYDVKM. CDR3 length equals 18 residues. V shed 5 bases and J 4 bases; nucleotides not matched to a gene: 11.

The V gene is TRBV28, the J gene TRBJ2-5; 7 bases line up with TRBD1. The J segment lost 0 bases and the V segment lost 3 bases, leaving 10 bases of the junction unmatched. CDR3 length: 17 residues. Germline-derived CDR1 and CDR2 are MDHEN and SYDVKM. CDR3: CASSFPRNRGHQETQYF. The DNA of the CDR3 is TGTGCCAGCAGTTTCCCAAGGAACAGGGGCCACCAAGAGACCCAGTACTTC.

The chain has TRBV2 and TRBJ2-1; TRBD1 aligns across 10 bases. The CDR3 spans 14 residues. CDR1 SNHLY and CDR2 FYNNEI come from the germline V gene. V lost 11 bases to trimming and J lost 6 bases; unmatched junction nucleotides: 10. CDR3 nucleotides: TGTGCCGGAAGACAGGGGGCGAAGGTCAATGAGCAGTTCTTC. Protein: CAGRQGAKVNEQFF.

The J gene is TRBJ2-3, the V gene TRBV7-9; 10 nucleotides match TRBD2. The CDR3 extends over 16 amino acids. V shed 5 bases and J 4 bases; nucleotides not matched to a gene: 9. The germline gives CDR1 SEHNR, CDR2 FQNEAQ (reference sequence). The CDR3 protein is CASSPPGLAEPDTQYF. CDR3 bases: TGTGCCAGCAGCCCTCCCGGACTAGCGGAACCAGATACGCAGTATTTT. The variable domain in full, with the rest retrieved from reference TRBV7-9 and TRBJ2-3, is DTGVSQNPRHKITKRGQNVTFRCDPISEHNRLYWYRQTLGQGPEFLTYFQNEAQLEKSRLLSDRFSAERPKGSFSTLEIQRTEQGDSAMYLCASSPPGLAEPDTQYFGPGTRLTVL.

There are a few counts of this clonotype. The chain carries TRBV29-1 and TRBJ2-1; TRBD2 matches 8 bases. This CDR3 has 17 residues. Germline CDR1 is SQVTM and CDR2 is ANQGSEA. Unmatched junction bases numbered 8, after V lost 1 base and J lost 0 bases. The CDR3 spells CSVEAGGVLSSYNEQFF. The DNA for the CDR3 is TGCAGCGTTGAAGCGGGAGGGGTTCTTAGCTCCTACAATGAGCAGTTCTTC.

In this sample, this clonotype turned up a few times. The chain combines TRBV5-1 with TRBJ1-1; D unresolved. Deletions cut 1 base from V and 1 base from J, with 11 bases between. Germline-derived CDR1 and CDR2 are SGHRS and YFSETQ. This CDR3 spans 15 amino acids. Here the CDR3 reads CASSLNRQTNTEAFF. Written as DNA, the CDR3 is TGCGCCAGCAGCTTGAATAGGCAGACGAACACTGAAGCTTTCTTT.

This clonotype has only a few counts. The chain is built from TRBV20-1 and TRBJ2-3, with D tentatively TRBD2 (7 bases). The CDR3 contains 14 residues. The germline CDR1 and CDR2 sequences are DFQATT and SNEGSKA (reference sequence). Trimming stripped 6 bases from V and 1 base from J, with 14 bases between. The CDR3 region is CSANRGARTDTQYF. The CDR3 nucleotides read TGCAGTGCAAATCGGGGGGCCCGCACAGATACGCAGTATTTT.

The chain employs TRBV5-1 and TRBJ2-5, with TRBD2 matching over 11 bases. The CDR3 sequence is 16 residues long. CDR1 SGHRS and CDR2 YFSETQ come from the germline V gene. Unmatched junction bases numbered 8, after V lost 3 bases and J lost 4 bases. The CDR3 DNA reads TGCGCCAGCAGCTCTAAAGCGACTAGCGGGACAGAGACCCAGTACTTC. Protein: CASSSKATSGTETQYF.

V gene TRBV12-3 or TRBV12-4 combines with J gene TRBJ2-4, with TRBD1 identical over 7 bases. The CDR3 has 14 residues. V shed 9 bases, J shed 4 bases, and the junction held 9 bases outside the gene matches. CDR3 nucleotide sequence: TGTGCCAGTCGGCAAGACAGGGTTAAAAACATTCAGTACTTC. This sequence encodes CASRQDRVKNIQYF.

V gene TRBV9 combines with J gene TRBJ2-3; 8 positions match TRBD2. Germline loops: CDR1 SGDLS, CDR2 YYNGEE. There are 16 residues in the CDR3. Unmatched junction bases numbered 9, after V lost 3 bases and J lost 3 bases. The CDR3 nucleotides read TGTGCCAGCAGCGAGAGAGGACTAGCTGGGACAGATACGCAGTATTTT. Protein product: CASSERGLAGTDTQYF.